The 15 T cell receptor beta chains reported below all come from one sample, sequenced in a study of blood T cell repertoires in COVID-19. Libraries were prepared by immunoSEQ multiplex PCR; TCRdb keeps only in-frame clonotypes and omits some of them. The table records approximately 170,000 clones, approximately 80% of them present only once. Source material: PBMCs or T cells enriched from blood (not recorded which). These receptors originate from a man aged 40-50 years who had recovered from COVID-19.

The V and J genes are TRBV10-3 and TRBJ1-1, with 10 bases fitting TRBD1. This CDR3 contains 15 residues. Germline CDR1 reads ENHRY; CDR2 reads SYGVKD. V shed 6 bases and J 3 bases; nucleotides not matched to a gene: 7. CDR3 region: CAIRSTGQGDTEAFF. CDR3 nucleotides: TGTGCCATCAGGTCAACCGGACAGGGGGACACTGAAGCTTTCTTT.

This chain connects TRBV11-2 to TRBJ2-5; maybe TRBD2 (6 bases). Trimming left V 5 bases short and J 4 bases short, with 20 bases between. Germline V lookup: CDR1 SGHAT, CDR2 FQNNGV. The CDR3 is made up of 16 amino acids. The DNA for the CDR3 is TGTGCCAGCAGCCCAGGATTGGGGACTGAAGGAGAGACCCAGTACTTC. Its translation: CASSPGLGTEGETQYF.

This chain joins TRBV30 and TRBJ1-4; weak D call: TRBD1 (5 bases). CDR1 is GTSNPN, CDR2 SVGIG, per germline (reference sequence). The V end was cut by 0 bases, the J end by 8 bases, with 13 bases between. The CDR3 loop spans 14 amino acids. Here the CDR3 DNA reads TGTGCCTGGAGTGTCGGGGGGATGAGAGAAAAACTGTTTTTT. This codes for CAWSVGGMREKLFF.

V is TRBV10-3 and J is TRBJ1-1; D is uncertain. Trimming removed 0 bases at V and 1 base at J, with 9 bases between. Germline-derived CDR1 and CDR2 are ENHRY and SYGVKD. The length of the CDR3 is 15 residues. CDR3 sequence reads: CAISESRPGNTEAFF. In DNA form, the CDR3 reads TGTGCCATCAGTGAGTCTCGGCCGGGGAACACTGAAGCTTTCTTT.

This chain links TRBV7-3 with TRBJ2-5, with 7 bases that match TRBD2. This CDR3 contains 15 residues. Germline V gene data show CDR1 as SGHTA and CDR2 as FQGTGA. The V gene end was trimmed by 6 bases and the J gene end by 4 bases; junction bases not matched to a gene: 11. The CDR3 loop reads CASSLTIGEGETQYF. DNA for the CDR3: TGTGCCAGCAGTCTTACGATCGGGGAGGGAGAGACCCAGTACTTC.

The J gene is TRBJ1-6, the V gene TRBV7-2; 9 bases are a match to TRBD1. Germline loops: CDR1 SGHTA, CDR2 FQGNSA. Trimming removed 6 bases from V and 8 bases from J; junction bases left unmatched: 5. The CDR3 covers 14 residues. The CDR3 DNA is TGTGCCAGCAGGTCCGGGACAGGGTATTCACCCCTCCACTTT. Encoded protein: CASRSGTGYSPLHF.

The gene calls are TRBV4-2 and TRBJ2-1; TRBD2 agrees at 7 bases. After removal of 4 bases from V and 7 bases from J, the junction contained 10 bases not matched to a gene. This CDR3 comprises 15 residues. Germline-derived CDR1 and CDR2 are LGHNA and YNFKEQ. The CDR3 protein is CASSPQGRGVNEQFF. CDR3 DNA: TGTGCCAGCAGCCCGCAGGGTCGGGGGGTGAATGAGCAGTTCTTC.

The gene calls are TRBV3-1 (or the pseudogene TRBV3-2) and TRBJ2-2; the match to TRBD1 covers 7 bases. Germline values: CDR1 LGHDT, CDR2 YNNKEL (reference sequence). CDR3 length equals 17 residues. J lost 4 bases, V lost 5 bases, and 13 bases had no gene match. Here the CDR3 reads CASSARLRGPGTGELFF. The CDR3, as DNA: TGTGCCAGCAGCGCCCGATTAAGGGGGCCAGGCACCGGGGAGCTGTTTTTT.

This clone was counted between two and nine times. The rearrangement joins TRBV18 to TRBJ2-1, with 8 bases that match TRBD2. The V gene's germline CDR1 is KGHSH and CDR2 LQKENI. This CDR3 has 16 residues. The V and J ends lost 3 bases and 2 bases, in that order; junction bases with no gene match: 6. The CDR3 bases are TGTGCCAGCTCACCGGGACTAGGGAAGACCTACAATGAGCAGTTCTTC. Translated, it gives CASSPGLGKTYNEQFF. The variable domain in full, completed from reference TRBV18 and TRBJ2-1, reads NAGVMQNPRHLVRRRGQEARLRCSPMKGHSHVYWYRQLPEEGLKFMVYLQKENIIDESGMPKERFSAEFPKEGPSILRIQQVVRGDSAAYFCASSPGLGKTYNEQFFGPGTRLTVL.

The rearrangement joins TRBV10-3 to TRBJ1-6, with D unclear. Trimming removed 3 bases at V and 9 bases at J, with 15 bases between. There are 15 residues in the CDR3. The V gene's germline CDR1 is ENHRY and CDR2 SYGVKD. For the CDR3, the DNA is TGTGCCATCAGTGAAGCGTTGGCGGCGGGTTCACCCCTCCACTTT. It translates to CAISEALAAGSPLHF.

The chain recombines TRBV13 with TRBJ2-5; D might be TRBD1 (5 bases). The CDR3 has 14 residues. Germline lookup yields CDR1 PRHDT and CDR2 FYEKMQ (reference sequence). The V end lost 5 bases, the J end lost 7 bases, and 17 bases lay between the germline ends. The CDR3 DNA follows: TGTGCCAGCAGCCCGACAGCCTCCGCCGGGACCCAGTACTTC. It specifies CASSPTASAGTQYF.

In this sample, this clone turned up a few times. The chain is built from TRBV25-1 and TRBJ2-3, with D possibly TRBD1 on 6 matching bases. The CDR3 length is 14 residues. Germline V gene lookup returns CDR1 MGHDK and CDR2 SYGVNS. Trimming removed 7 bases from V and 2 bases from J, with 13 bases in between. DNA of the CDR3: TGTGCCAGCAAAGAGACAGGTTTCACAGATACGCAGTATTTT. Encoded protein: CASKETGFTDTQYF.

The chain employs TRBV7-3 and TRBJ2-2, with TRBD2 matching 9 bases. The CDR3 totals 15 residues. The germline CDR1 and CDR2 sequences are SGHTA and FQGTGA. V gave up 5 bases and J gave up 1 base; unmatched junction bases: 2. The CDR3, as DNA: TGTGCCAGCAGCCTTAGCGGGGGGAACACCGGGGAGCTGTTTTTT. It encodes CASSLSGGNTGELFF.

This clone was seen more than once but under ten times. Here the CDR3 DNA reads TGTGCCAGCAGCTTAGATAGGGCAGGGACTAATGAAAAACTGTTTTTT. Translating gives CASSLDRAGTNEKLFF. The V and J genes are TRBV11-2 and TRBJ1-4, with D tentatively TRBD1 (5 bases). CDR1 and CDR2 (germline): SGHAT, FQNNGV. The CDR3 extends over 16 amino acids. V was trimmed by 0 bases and J by 2 bases, leaving 10 bases between them.

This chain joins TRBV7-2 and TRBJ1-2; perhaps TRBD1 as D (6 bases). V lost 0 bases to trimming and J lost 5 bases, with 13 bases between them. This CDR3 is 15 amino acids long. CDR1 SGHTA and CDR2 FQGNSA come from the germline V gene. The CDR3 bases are TGTGCCAGCAGCTTAGCGGGGGGGGCCCAGTATGGCTACACCTTC. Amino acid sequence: CASSLAGGAQYGYTF. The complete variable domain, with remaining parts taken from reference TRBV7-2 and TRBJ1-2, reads GAGVSQSPSNKVTEKGKDVELRCDPISGHTALYWYRQSLGQGLEFLIYFQGNSAPDKSGLPSDRFSAERTGGSVSTLTIQRTQQEDSAVYLCASSLAGGAQYGYTFGSGTRLTVV.